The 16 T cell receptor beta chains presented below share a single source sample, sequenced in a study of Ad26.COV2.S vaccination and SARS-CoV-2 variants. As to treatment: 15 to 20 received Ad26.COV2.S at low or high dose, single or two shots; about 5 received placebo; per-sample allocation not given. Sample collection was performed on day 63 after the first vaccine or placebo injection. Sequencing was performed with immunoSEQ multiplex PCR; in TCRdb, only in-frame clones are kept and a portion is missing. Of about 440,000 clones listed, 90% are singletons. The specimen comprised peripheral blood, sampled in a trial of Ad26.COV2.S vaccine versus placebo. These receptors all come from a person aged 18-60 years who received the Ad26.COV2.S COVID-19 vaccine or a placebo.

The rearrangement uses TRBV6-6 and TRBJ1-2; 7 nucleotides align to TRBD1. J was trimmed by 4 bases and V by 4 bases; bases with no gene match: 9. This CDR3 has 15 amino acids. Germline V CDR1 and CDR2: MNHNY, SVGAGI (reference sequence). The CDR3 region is CASSSSGGRSYGYTF. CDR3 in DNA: TGTGCCAGCAGTTCTTCAGGGGGGCGTAGCTATGGCTACACCTTC.

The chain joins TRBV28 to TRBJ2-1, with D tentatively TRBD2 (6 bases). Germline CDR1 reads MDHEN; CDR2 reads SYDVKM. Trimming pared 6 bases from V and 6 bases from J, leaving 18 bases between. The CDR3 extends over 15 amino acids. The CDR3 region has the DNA TGTGCCAGCAGCCGGGAGCGGGTCTCCGTCAATGAGCAGTTCTTC. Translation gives CASSRERVSVNEQFF.

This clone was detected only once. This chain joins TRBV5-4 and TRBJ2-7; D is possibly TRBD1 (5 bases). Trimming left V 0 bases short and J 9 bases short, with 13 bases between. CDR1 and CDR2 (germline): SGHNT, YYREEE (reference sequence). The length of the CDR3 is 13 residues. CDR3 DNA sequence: TGTGCCAGCAGCTTGGCGGGCAGGGCGACGCAGTACTTC. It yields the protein CASSLAGRATQYF.

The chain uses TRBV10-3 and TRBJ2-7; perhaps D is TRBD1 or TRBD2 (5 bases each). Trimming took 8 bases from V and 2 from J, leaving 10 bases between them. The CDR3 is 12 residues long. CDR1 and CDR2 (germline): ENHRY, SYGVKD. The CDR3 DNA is TGTGCCATCCGGGACCTACCCTACGAGCAGTACTTC. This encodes CAIRDLPYEQYF.

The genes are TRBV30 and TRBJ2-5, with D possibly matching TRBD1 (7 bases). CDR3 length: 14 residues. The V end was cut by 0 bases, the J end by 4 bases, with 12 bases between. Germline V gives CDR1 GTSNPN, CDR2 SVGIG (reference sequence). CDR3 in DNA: TGTGCCTGGAGTGTAGGGCAGGGGGGAGAGACCCAGTACTTC. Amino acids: CAWSVGQGGETQYF.

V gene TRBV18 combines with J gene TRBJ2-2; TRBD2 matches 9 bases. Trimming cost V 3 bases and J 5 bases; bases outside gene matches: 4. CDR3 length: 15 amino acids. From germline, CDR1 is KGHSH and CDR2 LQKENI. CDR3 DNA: TGTGCCAGCTCACCGGCTAGCGGGACTACCGGGGAGCTGTTTTTT. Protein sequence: CASSPASGTTGELFF. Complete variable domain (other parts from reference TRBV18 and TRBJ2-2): NAGVMQNPRHLVRRRGQEARLRCSPMKGHSHVYWYRQLPEEGLKFMVYLQKENIIDESGMPKERFSAEFPKEGPSILRIQQVVRGDSAAYFCASSPASGTTGELFFGEGSRLTVL.

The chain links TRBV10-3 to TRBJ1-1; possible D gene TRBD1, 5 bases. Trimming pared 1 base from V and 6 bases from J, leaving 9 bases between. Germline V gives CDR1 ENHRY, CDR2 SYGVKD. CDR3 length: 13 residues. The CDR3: CAISELGDAEAFF. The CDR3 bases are TGTGCCATCAGTGAGTTGGGGGATGCTGAAGCTTTCTTT.

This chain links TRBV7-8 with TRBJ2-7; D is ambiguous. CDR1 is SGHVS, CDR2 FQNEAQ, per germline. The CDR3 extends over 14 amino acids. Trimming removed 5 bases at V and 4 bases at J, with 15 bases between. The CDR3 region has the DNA TGTGCCAGCAGCCCCTGGGTTAGTGAGTACGAGCAGTACTTC. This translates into CASSPWVSEYEQYF. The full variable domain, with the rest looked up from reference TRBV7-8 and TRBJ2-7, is GAGVSQSPRYKVAKRGQDVALRCDPISGHVSLFWYQQALGQGPEFLTYFQNEAQLDKSGLPSDRFFAERPEGSVSTLKIQRTQQEDSAVYLCASSPWVSEYEQYFGPGTRLTVT.

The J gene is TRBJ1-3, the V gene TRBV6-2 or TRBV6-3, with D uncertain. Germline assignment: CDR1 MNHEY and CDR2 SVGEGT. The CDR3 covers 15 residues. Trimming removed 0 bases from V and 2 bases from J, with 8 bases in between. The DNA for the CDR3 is TGTGCCAGCAGTTACTCGACTTTAGCTGGAAACACCATATATTTT. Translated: CASSYSTLAGNTIYF.

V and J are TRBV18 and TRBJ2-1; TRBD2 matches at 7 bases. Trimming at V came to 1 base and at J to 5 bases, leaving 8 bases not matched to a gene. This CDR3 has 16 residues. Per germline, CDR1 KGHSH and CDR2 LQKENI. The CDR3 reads CASSPLLAGADNEQFF. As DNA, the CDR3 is TGTGCCAGCTCACCACTGCTTGCGGGAGCTGACAATGAGCAGTTCTTC.

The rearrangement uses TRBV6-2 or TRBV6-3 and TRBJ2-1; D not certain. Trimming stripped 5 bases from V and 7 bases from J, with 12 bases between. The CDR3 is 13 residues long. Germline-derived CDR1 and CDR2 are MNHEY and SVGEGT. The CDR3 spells CASSLVRYNEQFF. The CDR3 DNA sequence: TGTGCCAGCAGTCTGGTGCGGTATAATGAGCAGTTCTTC.

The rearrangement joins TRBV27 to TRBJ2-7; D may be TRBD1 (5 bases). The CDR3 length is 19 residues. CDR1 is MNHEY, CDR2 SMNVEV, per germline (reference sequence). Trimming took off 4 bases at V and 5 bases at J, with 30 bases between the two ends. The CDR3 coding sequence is TGTGCCAGCAGTTCAGTGGGGTCTCAAAGGGGCCCACTGGCTGACGAGCAGTACTTC. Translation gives CASSSVGSQRGPLADEQYF.

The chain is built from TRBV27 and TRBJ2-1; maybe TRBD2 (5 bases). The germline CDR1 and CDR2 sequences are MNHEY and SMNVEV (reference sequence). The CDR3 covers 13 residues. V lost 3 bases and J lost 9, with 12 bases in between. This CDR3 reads CASSFGLASEQFF. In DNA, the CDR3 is TGTGCCAGCAGTTTCGGGCTAGCCAGTGAGCAGTTCTTC.

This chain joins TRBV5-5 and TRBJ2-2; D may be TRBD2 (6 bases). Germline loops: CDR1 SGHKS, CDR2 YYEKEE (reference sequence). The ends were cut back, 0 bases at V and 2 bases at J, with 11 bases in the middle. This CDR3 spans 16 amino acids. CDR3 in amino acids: CASSLVPGANTGELFF. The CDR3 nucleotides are TGTGCCAGCAGCTTGGTTCCGGGAGCTAACACCGGGGAGCTGTTTTTT.

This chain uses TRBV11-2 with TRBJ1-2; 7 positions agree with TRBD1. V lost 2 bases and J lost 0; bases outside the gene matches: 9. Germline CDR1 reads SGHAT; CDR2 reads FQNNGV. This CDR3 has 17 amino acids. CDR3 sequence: CASSLLTGPQANYGYTF. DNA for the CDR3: TGTGCCAGCAGCTTACTGACAGGGCCCCAAGCTAACTATGGCTACACCTTC.

CDR3: CASSEWTAVPYEQYF. In DNA, the CDR3 is TGTGCCAGCAGTGAATGGACAGCAGTTCCCTACGAGCAGTACTTC. The chain links TRBV25-1 to TRBJ2-7, with D tentatively TRBD1 (6 bases). The CDR3 loop spans 15 amino acids. Germline V gene sequence: CDR1 MGHDK, CDR2 SYGVNS. The V gene lost 1 base and the J gene lost 2 bases, with 12 bases spanning the gap.